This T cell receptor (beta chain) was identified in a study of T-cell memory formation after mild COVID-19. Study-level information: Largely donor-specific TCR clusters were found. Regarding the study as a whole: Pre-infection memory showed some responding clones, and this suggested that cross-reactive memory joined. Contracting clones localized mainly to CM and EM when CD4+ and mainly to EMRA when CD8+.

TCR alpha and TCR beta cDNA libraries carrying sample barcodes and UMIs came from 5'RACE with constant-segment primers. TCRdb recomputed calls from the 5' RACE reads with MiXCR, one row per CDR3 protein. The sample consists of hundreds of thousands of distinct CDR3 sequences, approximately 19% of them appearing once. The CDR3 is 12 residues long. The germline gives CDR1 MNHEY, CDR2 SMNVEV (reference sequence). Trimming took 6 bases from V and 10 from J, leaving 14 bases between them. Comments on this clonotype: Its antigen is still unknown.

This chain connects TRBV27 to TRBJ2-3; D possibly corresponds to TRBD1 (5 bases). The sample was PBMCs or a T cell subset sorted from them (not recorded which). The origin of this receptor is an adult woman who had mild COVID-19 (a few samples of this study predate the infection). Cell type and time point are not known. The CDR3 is CASRNRIFSQYF. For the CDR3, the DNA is TGTGCCAGCAGAAACAGGATTTTTTCGCAGTATTTT.